This T cell receptor beta chain was found in a study of T cells in Graves' hyperthyroidism and ophthalmopathy. This clonotype appeared many times. The junction had 3 bases not matched to a gene; V was cut back by 3 bases and J by 8 bases. CDR1 is SGHRS and CDR2 is YFSETQ in the germline V gene. The length of the CDR3 is 15 residues. RNA transcripts served as the template for amplifying TCR beta CDR3 regions. HTBI primers were used for first-round RT-PCR of the TCR CDR3. TCRdb passed the multiplex PCR reads through MiXCR, listing each CDR3 protein once. Here the sample spans about 760,000 distinct CDR3 sequences, 30% to 40% being singletons.

The chain couples TRBV5-1 to TRBJ1-6; 12 bases align to TRBD1. The source of this sequence is a woman aged 40 to 50 with Graves' hyperthyroidism. Material for sequencing was blood. The DNA of the CDR3 is TGCGCCAGCAGCTGGGGGACAGGGGGCTATTCACCCCTCCACTTT. Protein: CASSWGTGGYSPLHF.